This TCR beta chain comes out of a study of T-cell memory formation after mild COVID-19. At the level of the study: Largely donor-specific TCR clusters were found.

V was shortened by 8 bases and J by 6 bases, with 20 bases between the two germline ends. Germline V gene sequence: CDR1 SQVTM, CDR2 ANQGSEA. The CDR3 length is 13 residues. From the 5' RACE reads, TCRdb called clonotypes with MiXCR, one entry per CDR3 protein. The sample yields 550,000 to 600,000 distinct CDR3 sequences, roughly a fifth seen once. The TCR comes from an adult woman who had mild COVID-19 (a few samples of this study predate the infection). Cell type and time point are not known. The chain is built from TRBV29-1 and TRBJ2-7, with a tentative D call TRBD1 (7 bases). The specimen sequenced was PBMCs or a T cell subset sorted from them (not recorded which). The CDR3 bases are TGCAGCATTGCGGAGGGGGCGCCCCCCGAGCAGTACTTC. As protein: CSIAEGAPPEQYF.